This TCR beta chain derives from a study of CD8+ T cells in alopecia areata. This clone was seen a few times. The target antigen is unknown. General observations from the study: Across lesional scalp, and particularly alopecia totalis/universalis, clonality surpassed that of normal scalp.

Obtained from alopecia areata patients were lesional scalp punch biopsies along with peripheral blood. Extracted RNA was reverse transcribed, and the resulting cDNA served as sequencing template. Clones were sequenced by immunoSEQ multiplex PCR, and TCRdb holds only the in-frame ones, with some missing. Among 95,000 to 150,000 clones listed, about 46% were seen once. The CDR3 has 14 residues. With 4 bases clipped from V and 7 bases from J, the junction kept 9 bases outside the gene matches. The germline V gene encodes CDR1 SQVTM and CDR2 ANQGSEA. This TCR came from a human donor with alopecia areata. The chain couples TRBV29-1 to TRBJ2-2, with 7 bases fitting TRBD2. The sample taken for sequencing was NKG2D-low CD8+ T cells sorted from blood. For the CDR3, the DNA is TGCAGCGTTGGTCTTTTGGGGGAGGGCGGGGAGCTGTTTTTT. Its protein product is CSVGLLGEGGELFF.